Shown below are 24 T cell receptor beta chains from a single sample sequenced in a study (TCRdb year 2016). Preparation of the library involved RT-PCR. The sequencer listed for this sample is Illumina MiSeq. Clones were called with MiXCR by TCRdb after fastp trimmed the public reads at Q25, and only in-frame beta chains were retained. Duplicate CDR3 protein sequences are folded into a single record with the most common DNA and genes. The sample includes hundreds of thousands of distinct CDR3 sequences, with approximately 15% observed a single time. Of the sample, around 3.3% falls within the top ten clones. Sequencing was done on a sample of memory CD4+ T cells from blood. These receptors were collected from a female donor in good health, serving as a healthy control.

This clonotype was seen more than once but under ten times. The genes are TRBV5-1 and TRBJ2-3; D is undetermined. Germline assignment: CDR1 SGHRS and CDR2 YFSETQ. V was pared by 2 bases and J by 1 base, with 8 bases between. The CDR3 extends over 14 amino acids. The CDR3, as DNA: TGCGCCAGCAGCTTTATGTTCGGCACAGATACGCAGTATTTT. As protein: CASSFMFGTDTQYF.

Only a few counts were recorded for this clonotype. V and J are TRBV10-3 and TRBJ2-1; TRBD2 matches 7 bases. This CDR3 contains 13 residues. The V segment lost 7 bases and the J segment 5 bases; nucleotides outside the gene matches: 5. Germline lookup yields CDR1 ENHRY and CDR2 SYGVKD. The chain's CDR3 is CAINPGTNNEQFF. As DNA, the CDR3 is TGTGCCATCAATCCGGGGACTAACAATGAGCAGTTCTTC.

The sample holds a few counts of this clonotype. The chain employs TRBV27 and TRBJ2-5; 7 positions agree with TRBD1. Germline V gives CDR1 MNHEY, CDR2 SMNVEV (reference sequence). Germline trimming cut 7 bases from V and 3 bases from J; bases unmatched to any gene: 14. This CDR3 spans 16 amino acids. This CDR3 reads CASTYGRAGGKETQYF. The CDR3 DNA reads as TGTGCCAGCACCTACGGTAGGGCAGGGGGTAAAGAGACCCAGTACTTC.

This clonotype was observed a handful of times. For the CDR3, the DNA is TGTGCCAGCAGTTATATCCCCGGGGAGCTGTTTTTT. Its protein is CASSYIPGELFF. The rearrangement joins TRBV12-3 or TRBV12-4 to TRBJ2-2; D uncertain. Deletions cut 4 bases from V and 6 bases from J, with 6 bases between. This CDR3 has 12 residues.

This clonotype was recorded a few times. This CDR3 reads CATSRDINQPQHF. CDR3 in DNA: TGTGCCACCAGCCGGGACATAAATCAGCCCCAGCATTTT. The rearrangement links TRBV15 to TRBJ1-5, with a possible D match to TRBD1 (6 bases). CDR3 size: 13 residues. From germline, CDR1 is LNHNV and CDR2 YYDKDF (reference sequence). The V gene lost 5 bases and the J gene lost 4 bases, with 9 bases spanning the gap.

This clonotype was seen many times. This chain links TRBV6-6 with TRBJ2-7; 8 positions agree with TRBD1. The germline CDR1 and CDR2 sequences are MNHNY and SVGAGI (reference sequence). The CDR3 runs 14 residues. Germline trimming cut 7 bases from V and 4 bases from J; bases unmatched to any gene: 9. The CDR3 spells CASTPDRVAYEQYF. CDR3 nucleotides: TGTGCCAGCACCCCGGACAGGGTGGCGTACGAGCAGTACTTC.

The sample holds many counts of this clonotype. J is TRBJ2-7 and V is TRBV29-1; D may be TRBD1 or TRBD2 (5 bases each). The V end lost 6 bases, the J end lost 0 bases, and 12 bases lay between the germline ends. Germline V gives CDR1 SQVTM, CDR2 ANQGSEA. The CDR3 length is 13 residues. CDR3 amino acids: CSVNRDGSYEQYF. The CDR3 DNA follows: TGCAGCGTGAACCGGGACGGCTCCTACGAGCAGTACTTC.

This clonotype was recorded many times. V gene TRBV7-2 combines with J gene TRBJ1-2; possible D gene TRBD1, 5 bases. V was trimmed by 6 bases and J by 8 bases, leaving 22 bases between them. Germline CDR1 reads SGHTA; CDR2 reads FQGNSA. This CDR3 is 15 amino acids long. CDR3 DNA: TGTGCCAGCAGGGGGGGAGTGTTGAGCCGGTGGGGCTACACCTTC. Translated: CASRGGVLSRWGYTF.

This clonotype has ten or more counts. This chain joins TRBV9 and TRBJ1-2; tentatively, D is TRBD1 (5 bases). Trimming removed 3 bases at V and 8 bases at J, with 14 bases between. The germline V gene has CDR1 SGDLS and CDR2 YYNGEE. The CDR3 extends over 13 amino acids. CDR3 bases: TGTGCCAGCAGCGGAGACCCAGGGAGAGGCTACACCTTC. Its translation: CASSGDPGRGYTF.

The chain recombines TRBV5-1 with TRBJ2-3; 11 nucleotides match TRBD2. The V and J ends lost 0 bases and 2 bases, in that order; junction bases with no gene match: 2. CDR1 SGHRS and CDR2 YFSETQ come from the germline V gene. The CDR3 length is 16 residues. The CDR3 loop is CASSLETSGNTDTQYF. The CDR3, as DNA: TGCGCCAGCAGCTTGGAGACTAGCGGGAACACAGATACGCAGTATTTT. The full variable domain, with the rest looked up from reference TRBV5-1 and TRBJ2-3, is KAGVTQTPRYLIKTRGQQVTLSCSPISGHRSVSWYQQTPGQGLQFLFEYFSETQRNKGNFPGRFSGRQFSNSRSEMNVSTLELGDSALYLCASSLETSGNTDTQYFGPGTRLTVL.

Only a few counts were recorded for this clonotype. The gene calls are TRBV6-2 or TRBV6-3 and TRBJ2-3, with D possibly matching TRBD2 (6 bases). Trimming shortened V by 6 bases and J by 5 bases, and 12 bases separated the two germline ends. The length of the CDR3 is 13 residues. CDR1 and CDR2 from the germline V gene are MNHEY and SVGEGT. The CDR3 DNA sequence: TGTGCCAGCAGACGGCAGGGAGGAGATACGCAGTATTTT. The encoded protein is CASRRQGGDTQYF.

Written as DNA, the CDR3 is TGTGCCAGCAGCCCCCGATGGGGTACCTCTGGAAACACCATATATTTT. Its protein is CASSPRWGTSGNTIYF. The gene calls are TRBV14 and TRBJ1-3, with D uncertain. This CDR3 contains 16 residues. The germline gives CDR1 SGHDN, CDR2 FVKESK. V lost 4 bases, J lost 0 bases, and 13 bases lay in between.

This clonotype has more than one count but fewer than ten. This chain links TRBV7-3 with TRBJ2-2; TRBD2 is a possible D gene (5 bases). Germline values: CDR1 SGHTA, CDR2 FQGTGA. This CDR3 region has 16 residues. Trimming took 5 bases from V and 2 from J, leaving 15 bases between them. The CDR3 region has the DNA TGTGCCAGCAGCCCAAGGGTTCCGGGAAACACCGGGGAGCTGTTTTTT. Translated: CASSPRVPGNTGELFF.

This clonotype was seen a handful of times. V is TRBV4-2 and J is TRBJ2-1, with TRBD2 matching 15 bases. The V and J ends lost 4 bases and 9 bases, in that order; junction bases with no gene match: 7. Looked up from germline, CDR1 is LGHNA and CDR2 is YNFKEQ. This CDR3 has 16 residues. The CDR3 DNA is TGTGCCAGCAGCCGCGGACTAGCGGGAGGGCCGGGTGAGCAGTTCTTC. It is translated as CASSRGLAGGPGEQFF.

This clonotype was detected ten times or more. The V and J genes are TRBV12-3 or TRBV12-4 and TRBJ1-6; possible D gene TRBD1, 6 bases. Trimming shortened V by 3 bases and J by 8 bases, and 8 bases separated the two germline ends. The CDR3 is made up of 13 amino acids. CDR3 nucleotides: TGTGCCAGCAGTTTGGACAGCTATTCACCCCTCCACTTT. Amino acids: CASSLDSYSPLHF.

This clonotype occurred a few times. V gene TRBV9 combines with J gene TRBJ2-3, with TRBD1 matching 8 bases. The trim removed 3 bases at V and 2 bases at J, leaving 8 bases unmatched. This CDR3 is 16 amino acids long. The germline V gene has CDR1 SGDLS and CDR2 YYNGEE. The CDR3, as DNA: TGTGCCAGCAGCGCTACCGGGACAGGCCACACAGATACGCAGTATTTT. Amino acid sequence: CASSATGTGHTDTQYF.

This clonotype was picked up many times. J is TRBJ2-1 and V is TRBV10-3, with 8 bases that match TRBD2. V was clipped by 4 bases and J by 3 bases; unmatched bases: 8. The CDR3 runs to 16 residues. Looked up from germline, CDR1 is ENHRY and CDR2 is SYGVKD. DNA for the CDR3: TGTGCCATCAGTGGTAAAGCGGGAGCCTTCTACAATGAGCAGTTCTTC. Its translation: CAISGKAGAFYNEQFF.

This clonotype was counted between two and nine times. The gene calls are TRBV6-5 and TRBJ1-2; D is ambiguous. Germline CDR1 is MNHEY and CDR2 is SVGAGI. With 6 bases removed from V and 8 bases from J, the gap between germline ends came to 16 bases. This CDR3 has 13 residues. CDR3 sequence: CASRGGLGQGYTF. The DNA of the CDR3 is TGTGCCAGCAGGGGTGGTCTGGGTCAGGGCTACACCTTC.

This clonotype was counted many times. This rearrangement joins TRBV3-1 to TRBJ1-3, with TRBD1 as a possible D gene (6 bases). CDR1 LGHDT and CDR2 YNNKEL come from the germline V gene (reference sequence). This CDR3 has 14 residues. The V and J ends lost 8 bases and 3 bases respectively, with 14 bases between them. CDR3 protein: CASSPRDNGNTIYF. CDR3 nucleotides: TGTGCCAGCTCTCCCCGGGACAATGGAAACACCATATATTTT.

This clonotype has only a few counts. The J gene is TRBJ2-1, the V gene TRBV11-2; 8 nucleotides agree with TRBD2. J was trimmed by 4 bases and V by 7 bases; bases with no gene match: 9. The CDR3 consists of 15 residues. Germline V CDR1 and CDR2: SGHAT, FQNNGV. CDR3 sequence: CASTQRLAGYNEQFF. The DNA for the CDR3 is TGTGCCAGCACCCAACGGCTAGCGGGTTACAATGAGCAGTTCTTC.

The gene calls are TRBV27 and TRBJ1-1; no clear D gene. Germline V lookup: CDR1 MNHEY, CDR2 SMNVEV (reference sequence). The CDR3 length is 12 residues. Trimming stripped 9 bases from V and 0 bases from J, with 8 bases between. CDR3 coding DNA: TGTGCCAGTAAAAGCATGAACACTGAAGCTTTCTTT. It codes for CASKSMNTEAFF.

This clonotype was seen only a few times. This chain connects TRBV5-1 to TRBJ1-5, with D uncertain. CDR1 and CDR2 (germline): SGHRS, YFSETQ. V lost 1 base to trimming and J lost 0 bases, with 11 bases between them. The CDR3 is made up of 16 amino acids. Here the CDR3 DNA reads TGCGCCAGCAGCTTGCAGTACAGACATAGCAATCAGCCCCAGCATTTT. Translating gives CASSLQYRHSNQPQHF.

The gene calls are TRBV19 and TRBJ1-2; possibly TRBD1 for D (5 bases). CDR1 and CDR2 from the germline V gene are LNHDA and SQIVND (reference sequence). This CDR3 contains 13 residues. The V gene lost 10 bases and the J gene lost 3 bases, with 15 bases spanning the gap. The CDR3 reads CATQPRRDYGYTF. DNA for the CDR3: TGTGCCACGCAACCCCGCAGGGACTATGGCTACACCTTC.

The sample holds a few counts of this clonotype. The CDR3: CASSQETVGSGANVLTF. CDR3 bases: TGCGCCAGCAGCCAAGAGACGGTAGGGTCCGGGGCCAACGTCCTGACTTTC. This chain joins TRBV4-1 and TRBJ2-6; D is unresolved. This CDR3 has 17 amino acids. CDR1 is MGHRA, CDR2 YSYEKL, per germline. Trimming stripped 0 bases from V and 4 bases from J, with 13 bases between.